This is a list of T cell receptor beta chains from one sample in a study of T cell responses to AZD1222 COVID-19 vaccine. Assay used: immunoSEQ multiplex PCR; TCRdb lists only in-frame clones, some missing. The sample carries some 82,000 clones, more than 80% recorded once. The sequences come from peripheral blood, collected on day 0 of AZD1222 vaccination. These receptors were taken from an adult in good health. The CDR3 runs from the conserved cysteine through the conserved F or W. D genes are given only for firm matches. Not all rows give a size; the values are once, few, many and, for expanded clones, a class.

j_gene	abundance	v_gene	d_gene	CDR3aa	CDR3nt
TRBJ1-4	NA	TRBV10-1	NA	CASSEIVPPGTNEKLFF	TGCGCCAGCAGTGAAATTGTCCCACCCGGGACTAATGAAAAACTGTTTTTT
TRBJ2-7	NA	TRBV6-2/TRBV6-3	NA	CASSPRQPYEQYF	TGTGCCAGCAGTCCACGACAGCCCTACGAGCAGTACTTC
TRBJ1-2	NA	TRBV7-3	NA	CASSLTPGAGYTF	TGTGCCAGCAGCTTAACCCCAGGGGCTGGCTACACCTTC
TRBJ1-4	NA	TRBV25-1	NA	CASSEPGGWEKLFF	TGTGCCAGCAGTGAACCCGGAGGGTGGGAAAAACTGTTTTTT
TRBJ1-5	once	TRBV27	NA	CASSSGRELGQPQHF	TGTGCCAGCAGTTCGGGTCGGGAGCTTGGCCAGCCCCAGCATTTT
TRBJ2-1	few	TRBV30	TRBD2	CAWSRGTSGNNEQFF	TGTGCCTGGAGTCGAGGGACTAGCGGTAACAATGAGCAGTTCTTC
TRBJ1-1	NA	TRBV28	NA	CASSSLGRVTTEAFF	TGTGCCAGCAGTTCTCTGGGCCGTGTCACCACTGAAGCTTTCTTT
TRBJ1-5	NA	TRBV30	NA	CAWSVGGMGNQPQHF	TGTGCCTGGAGTGTAGGAGGGATGGGCAATCAGCCCCAGCATTTT
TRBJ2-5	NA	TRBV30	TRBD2	CACGQGLGQETQYF	TGTGCCTGTGGACAAGGACTAGGGCAAGAGACCCAGTACTTC
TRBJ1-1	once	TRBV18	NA	CASSHRLENTEAFF	TGTGCCAGCTCACACCGGTTGGAGAACACTGAAGCTTTCTTT
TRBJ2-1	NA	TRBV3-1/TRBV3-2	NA	CATRGGGLYNEQFF	TGTGCCACCCGAGGAGGGGGGCTCTACAATGAGCAGTTCTTC
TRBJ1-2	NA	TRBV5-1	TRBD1	CASSPQTTGDGYTF	TGCGCCAGCAGCCCGCAGACAACAGGGGACGGCTACACCTTC
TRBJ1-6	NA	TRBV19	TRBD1	CASSIGDRGYNSPLHF	TGTGCCAGTAGTATAGGGGACAGGGGCTATAATTCACCCCTCCACTTT
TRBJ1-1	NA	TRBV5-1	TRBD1	CASRVDRFEAFF	TGCGCCAGCAGAGTGGACAGGTTTGAAGCTTTCTTT
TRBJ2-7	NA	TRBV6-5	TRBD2	CASSLGGLAYEQYF	TGTGCCAGCAGTCTGGGAGGGTTAGCCTACGAGCAGTACTTC
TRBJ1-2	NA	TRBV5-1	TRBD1	CASSRDRQDGYTF	TGCGCCAGCAGCAGGGACAGACAGGATGGCTACACCTTC
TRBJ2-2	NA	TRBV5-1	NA	CASSLAGEGGELFF	TGCGCCAGCAGCTTGGCCGGGGAAGGCGGGGAGCTGTTTTTT
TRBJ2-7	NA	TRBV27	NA	CASSFSGYEQYF	TGTGCCAGCAGTTTCTCTGGGTACGAGCAGTACTTC
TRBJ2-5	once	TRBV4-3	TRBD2	CASSHSSGVGETQYF	TGCGCCAGCAGCCACTCGAGCGGGGTTGGAGAGACCCAGTACTTC
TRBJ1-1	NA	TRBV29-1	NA	CSVSTVALNTEAFF	TGCAGCGTTTCCACAGTGGCGCTGAACACTGAAGCTTTCTTT
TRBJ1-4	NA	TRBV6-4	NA	CASSATQASNEKLFF	TGTGCCAGCAGTGCCACCCAAGCGTCCAATGAAAAACTGTTTTTT
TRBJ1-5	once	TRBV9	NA	CASSGGSGSNQPQHF	TGTGCCAGCAGCGGGGGGTCAGGTAGCAATCAGCCCCAGCATTTT
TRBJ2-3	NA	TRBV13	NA	CASSLVPLPDTQYF	TGTGCCAGCAGCTTAGTACCCCTCCCAGATACGCAGTATTTT
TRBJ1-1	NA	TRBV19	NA	CASRADRQPVYEAFF	TGTGCCAGTAGGGCTGATAGACAGCCAGTTTATGAAGCTTTCTTT
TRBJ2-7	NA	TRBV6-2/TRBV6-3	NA	CASSYRSGTLPGEQYF	TGTGCCAGCAGTTATCGCTCCGGGACACTCCCCGGTGAGCAGTACTTC
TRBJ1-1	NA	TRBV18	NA	CASSPLEGNTEAFF	TGTGCCAGCTCACCCCTTGAGGGGAACACTGAAGCTTTCTTT
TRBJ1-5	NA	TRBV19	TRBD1	CASSLTGEAQPQHF	TGTGCCAGTAGTCTGACAGGGGAGGCTCAGCCCCAGCATTTT
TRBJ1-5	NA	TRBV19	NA	CASRLGQVNQPQHF	TGTGCCAGTAGGTTAGGTCAGGTCAATCAGCCCCAGCATTTT
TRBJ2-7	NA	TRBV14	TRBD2	CASSQSSGGEQYF	TGTGCCAGCAGCCAATCGAGCGGGGGTGAGCAGTACTTC
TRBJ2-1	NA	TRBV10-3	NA	CAINGDYNEQFF	TGTGCCATCAACGGAGACTACAATGAGCAGTTCTTC
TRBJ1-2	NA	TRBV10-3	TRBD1	CAIRATGRGYTF	TGTGCCATCAGGGCGACAGGGCGCGGCTACACCTTC
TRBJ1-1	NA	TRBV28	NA	CASRLLGTGNTEAFF	TGTGCCAGCCGTCTCCTCGGGACGGGAAACACTGAAGCTTTCTTT
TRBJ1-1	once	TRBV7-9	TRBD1	CASSYGQVEAFF	TGTGCCAGCAGCTACGGACAGGTCGAAGCTTTCTTT
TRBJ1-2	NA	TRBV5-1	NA	CASSLYSSYGYTF	TGCGCCAGCAGCTTGTACAGTTCTTATGGCTACACCTTC
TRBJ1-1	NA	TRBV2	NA	CASSELAGNTEAFF	TGTGCCAGCAGTGAATTGGCGGGGAACACTGAAGCTTTCTTT
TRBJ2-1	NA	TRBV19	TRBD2	CASSIDRTSGDNYNEQFF	TGTGCCAGTAGTATAGACCGGACTAGCGGGGACAATTACAATGAGCAGTTCTTC
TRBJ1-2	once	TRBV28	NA	CASSLGGGGRPYGYTF	TGTGCCAGCAGTTTGGGAGGTGGGGGGCGCCCATATGGCTACACCTTC
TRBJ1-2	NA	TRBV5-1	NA	CASSLTGQGRDGYTF	TGCGCCAGCAGCTTGACCGGTCAGGGTCGAGATGGCTACACCTTC
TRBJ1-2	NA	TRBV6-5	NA	CASVSGLSTRGGYTF	TGTGCCAGCGTCAGTGGGTTATCCACCCGCGGTGGCTACACCTTC
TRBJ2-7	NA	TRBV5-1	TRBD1	CASGQGIYEQYF	TGCGCGTCAGGACAGGGTATCTACGAGCAGTACTTC
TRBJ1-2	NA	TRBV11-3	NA	CASSYVTSGYVDGYTF	TGTGCCAGCAGCTATGTCACGTCGGGATATGTCGATGGCTACACCTTC
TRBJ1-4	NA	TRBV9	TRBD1	CASSTRTDRDATNEKLFF	TGTGCCAGCAGCACACGAACGGACAGGGACGCAACTAATGAAAAACTGTTTTTT
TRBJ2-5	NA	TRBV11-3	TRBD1	CASSSGQATETQYF	TGTGCCAGCAGCTCGGGACAGGCAACGGAGACCCAGTACTTC
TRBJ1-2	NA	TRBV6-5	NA	CASSYSSAGGGYTF	TGTGCCAGCAGTTATTCATCCGCGGGGGGCGGCTACACCTTC
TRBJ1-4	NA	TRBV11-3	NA	CASSPQGNNEKLFF	TGTGCCAGCAGCCCACAGGGAAATAATGAAAAACTGTTTTTT
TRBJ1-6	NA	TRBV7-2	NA	CASSLGSGTPLHF	TGTGCCAGCAGCTTAGGCTCGGGGACACCCCTCCACTTT
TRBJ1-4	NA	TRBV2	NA	CASSEAQGGYEKLFF	TGTGCCAGCAGTGAGGCCCAGGGCGGGTATGAAAAACTGTTTTTT